Listed below are T cell receptor beta chains from one sample, sequenced in a study of shared clonotypes between healthy human individuals. TCRdb keeps only in-frame clones here, not all; method: immunoSEQ multiplex PCR. This table has some 2 million clones, 85% to 95% appearing once. Sequenced material: naive CD4+ T cells sorted from blood. The receptors were gathered from a man aged 18 to 30 in good health. Both conserved end residues are part of each CDR3. Each record gives: D gene, V gene, CDR3 length, J gene, CDR3 protein. D genes are given only for firm matches.

d_gene: TRBD1; v_gene: TRBV7-9; len: 15; j_gene: TRBJ1-4; CDR3aa: CASSPNRGPNEKLFF
d_gene: -; v_gene: TRBV6-1; len: 10; j_gene: TRBJ2-1; CDR3aa: CASSVGEQFF
d_gene: -; v_gene: TRBV19; len: 16; j_gene: TRBJ1-5; CDR3aa: CASSIGPELSNQPQHF
d_gene: -; v_gene: TRBV2; len: 18; j_gene: TRBJ2-3; CDR3aa: CASSETGLKTGGTDTQYF
d_gene: TRBD1; v_gene: TRBV11-2; len: 14; j_gene: TRBJ1-2; CDR3aa: CASSLGTQGAGYTF
d_gene: -; v_gene: TRBV7-9; len: 14; j_gene: TRBJ2-2; CDR3aa: CASSLAGTTGELFF
d_gene: -; v_gene: TRBV6-5; len: 14; j_gene: TRBJ2-1; CDR3aa: CASSSGYSYNEQFF
d_gene: TRBD1; v_gene: TRBV5-1; len: 15; j_gene: TRBJ1-4; CDR3aa: CASSLEGAANEKLFF
d_gene: TRBD1; v_gene: TRBV19; len: 15; j_gene: TRBJ2-7; CDR3aa: CASSIGGTGNYEQYF
d_gene: TRBD1; v_gene: TRBV5-6; len: 16; j_gene: TRBJ1-6; CDR3aa: CASSPDRGYSISPLHF
d_gene: TRBD1; v_gene: TRBV7-9; len: 15; j_gene: TRBJ1-1; CDR3aa: CASSLGQGLGTEAFF
d_gene: -; v_gene: TRBV25-1; len: 15; j_gene: TRBJ1-6; CDR3aa: CASTEGYTGGSPLHF
d_gene: -; v_gene: TRBV18; len: 13; j_gene: TRBJ1-6; CDR3aa: CASSPRDNSPLHF
d_gene: -; v_gene: TRBV6-5; len: 15; j_gene: TRBJ2-5; CDR3aa: CASSRGTIEQETQYF
d_gene: -; v_gene: TRBV7-9; len: 12; j_gene: TRBJ2-7; CDR3aa: CASSPDVYEQYF
d_gene: TRBD1; v_gene: TRBV7-9; len: 13; j_gene: TRBJ1-2; CDR3aa: CASSFPGQYGYTF
d_gene: -; v_gene: TRBV5-4; len: 13; j_gene: TRBJ2-1; CDR3aa: CASSLVNDNEQFF
d_gene: TRBD1; v_gene: TRBV7-2; len: 16; j_gene: TRBJ2-7; CDR3aa: CASSLAARGYTYEQYF
d_gene: TRBD1; v_gene: TRBV9; len: 16; j_gene: TRBJ1-2; CDR3aa: CASSTKVTGEGYGYTF
d_gene: -; v_gene: TRBV18; len: 14; j_gene: TRBJ2-3; CDR3aa: CASSPGALADTQYF
d_gene: -; v_gene: TRBV9; len: 14; j_gene: TRBJ1-1; CDR3aa: CASSGSLMNTEAFF
d_gene: -; v_gene: TRBV27; len: 12; j_gene: TRBJ2-4; CDR3aa: CASSSTRNIQYF
d_gene: TRBD1; v_gene: TRBV19; len: 16; j_gene: TRBJ1-6; CDR3aa: CASRPGQGARNSPLHF
d_gene: TRBD1; v_gene: TRBV19; len: 15; j_gene: TRBJ2-7; CDR3aa: CASSGPGQVAYEQYF
d_gene: -; v_gene: TRBV10-2; len: 14; j_gene: TRBJ1-5; CDR3aa: CASSENGRWQPQHF
d_gene: -; v_gene: TRBV7-2; len: 15; j_gene: TRBJ2-2; CDR3aa: CASSRRQANTGELFF
d_gene: TRBD2; v_gene: TRBV7-6; len: 17; j_gene: TRBJ2-1; CDR3aa: CASRSWGGGAQYNEQFF
d_gene: -; v_gene: TRBV30; len: 12; j_gene: TRBJ1-1; CDR3aa: CAWSVTVTEAFF
d_gene: -; v_gene: TRBV5-1; len: 15; j_gene: TRBJ2-3; CDR3aa: CASKPGYVSADTQYF
d_gene: TRBD1; v_gene: TRBV11-2; len: 15; j_gene: TRBJ2-7; CDR3aa: CASSLAGGGFYEQYF
d_gene: -; v_gene: TRBV9; len: 15; j_gene: TRBJ2-2; CDR3aa: CASSVGTDNTGELFF
d_gene: TRBD2; v_gene: TRBV2; len: 18; j_gene: TRBJ2-5; CDR3aa: CASTPPAGGPIGKETQYF
d_gene: -; v_gene: TRBV28; len: 16; j_gene: TRBJ1-4; CDR3aa: CASTLTGFGNKEKLFF
d_gene: -; v_gene: TRBV4-3; len: 15; j_gene: TRBJ2-7; CDR3aa: CASSQDRAAVDEQYF
d_gene: -; v_gene: TRBV10-1; len: 13; j_gene: TRBJ1-1; CDR3aa: CASSVMANTEAFF
d_gene: TRBD2; v_gene: TRBV7-3; len: 17; j_gene: TRBJ2-2; CDR3aa: CASSPRGLAGGTGELFF
d_gene: -; v_gene: TRBV2; len: 13; j_gene: TRBJ2-2; CDR3aa: CASRVENTGELFF
d_gene: -; v_gene: TRBV6-5; len: 15; j_gene: TRBJ1-6; CDR3aa: CASGESGRYNSPLHF
d_gene: TRBD1; v_gene: TRBV18; len: 14; j_gene: TRBJ2-2; CDR3aa: CASSRGQGAGELFF
d_gene: -; v_gene: TRBV11-2; len: 16; j_gene: TRBJ2-1; CDR3aa: CASSPLEASSRNEQFF
d_gene: -; v_gene: TRBV6-1; len: 11; j_gene: TRBJ1-2; CDR3aa: CASSETYGYTF
d_gene: -; v_gene: TRBV6-5; len: 15; j_gene: TRBJ2-1; CDR3aa: CASRPSDSSYNEQFF
d_gene: -; v_gene: TRBV25-1; len: 15; j_gene: TRBJ1-6; CDR3aa: CASSESGQGRSPLHF
d_gene: -; v_gene: TRBV7-2; len: 15; j_gene: TRBJ2-2; CDR3aa: CASSPEGKDTGELFF
d_gene: -; v_gene: TRBV23-1; len: 16; j_gene: TRBJ1-1; CDR3aa: CASSQSGGSKDTEAFF
d_gene: TRBD1; v_gene: TRBV6-7; len: 18; j_gene: TRBJ2-1; CDR3aa: CASSYSRGPGGPYNEQFF
d_gene: -; v_gene: TRBV11-2; len: 16; j_gene: TRBJ1-3; CDR3aa: CASSLVWANSGNTIYF
d_gene: -; v_gene: TRBV10-3; len: 16; j_gene: TRBJ2-3; CDR3aa: CAISESKGRITDTQYF
d_gene: -; v_gene: TRBV30; len: 12; j_gene: TRBJ2-1; CDR3aa: CAWSVLNGLQFF